Following are 32 T cell receptor beta chains from one sample sequenced in a study of blood T cell repertoires in COVID-19. Only in-frame clones appear in the TCRdb table, and some are missing; sequencing was by immunoSEQ multiplex PCR. The sample lists roughly 260,000 clones, about 89% occurring once. The sequenced sample was peripheral blood. The receptor set was obtained from a woman aged 45-59 years with acute or convalescent COVID-19.

Here the CDR3 DNA reads TGTGCCAGCAGCCATTTGACTAGCGCATACAATGAGCAGTTCTTC. Protein sequence: CASSHLTSAYNEQFF. The rearrangement uses TRBV16 and TRBJ2-1, with TRBD2 matching over 8 bases. Germline CDR1 and CDR2: KGHSY and FQNENV. CDR3 length: 15 amino acids. The trim removed 3 bases at V and 4 bases at J, leaving 5 bases unmatched.

CDR3 sequence: CASSYTWTSGRTQYF. The CDR3 DNA reads as TGTGCCAGCAGTTACACTTGGACTAGCGGGAGGACCCAGTACTTC. J is TRBJ2-5 and V is TRBV6-5; 13 positions agree with TRBD2. Germline CDR1 is MNHEY and CDR2 is SVGAGI. With 2 bases clipped from V and 7 bases from J, the junction kept 4 bases outside the gene matches. There are 15 residues in the CDR3.

The rearrangement joins TRBV5-1 to TRBJ2-2; 9 bases line up with TRBD2. CDR3 length: 16 residues. V was pared by 0 bases and J by 9 bases, with 9 bases of the junction left unmatched. Germline V gene sequence: CDR1 SGHRS, CDR2 YFSETQ. This CDR3 reads CASSLGGRAEGRELFF. CDR3 coding DNA: TGCGCCAGCAGCTTGGGCGGGAGGGCCGAAGGAAGGGAGCTGTTTTTT. Full variable domain (missing parts from reference TRBV5-1 and TRBJ2-2): KAGVTQTPRYLIKTRGQQVTLSCSPISGHRSVSWYQQTPGQGLQFLFEYFSETQRNKGNFPGRFSGRQFSNSRSEMNVSTLELGDSALYLCASSLGGRAEGRELFFGEGSRLTVL.

The chain combines TRBV2 with TRBJ1-2; D might be TRBD1 (6 bases). The CDR3 covers 17 residues. Trimming pared 8 bases from V and 3 bases from J, leaving 25 bases between. Germline V lookup: CDR1 SNHLY, CDR2 FYNNEI. CDR3 loop: CASPTTRRGEGDYGYTF. CDR3 nucleotides: TGTGCCAGCCCAACAACCCGCCGAGGGGAGGGGGACTATGGCTACACCTTC.

About this clone itself: The same CDR3 is also encoded by other DNA sequences in this sample. This sequence joins TRBV6-6 and TRBJ1-2; 8 bases line up with TRBD1. CDR1 and CDR2 from the germline V gene are MNHNY and SVGAGI (reference sequence). The ends lost 6 bases at V and 2 bases at J; junction bases unmatched: 2. The CDR3 covers 13 residues. The chain's CDR3 is CASSQGANYGYTF. The DNA of the CDR3 is TGTGCCAGCAGCCAGGGGGCAAACTATGGCTACACCTTC.

This clone showed up just once. The V gene is TRBV19, the J gene TRBJ2-5, with D maybe TRBD2 (6 bases). The V gene lost 9 bases and the J gene lost 9 bases, with 26 bases spanning the gap. CDR1 is LNHDA and CDR2 is SQIVND in the germline V gene (reference sequence). This CDR3 is built from 15 residues. The CDR3 DNA reads TGTGCCAGCAACCCTGTGGGGGGAGCCTCCCGGGCCCAGTACTTC. Amino acid sequence: CASNPVGGASRAQYF.

This rearrangement joins TRBV5-1 to TRBJ2-1, with TRBD2 matching over 9 bases. The junction had 3 bases not matched to a gene; V was cut back by 6 bases and J by 8 bases. CDR3 length: 12 amino acids. CDR1 is SGHRS, CDR2 YFSETQ, per germline. CDR3 bases: TGCGCCAGCATTAGCGGGAGCCATGAGCAGTTCTTC. It specifies CASISGSHEQFF.

The rearrangement links TRBV6-5 to TRBJ2-7; 11 bases map to TRBD1. CDR1 and CDR2 from the germline V gene are MNHEY and SVGAGI. The J segment lost 7 bases and the V segment lost 11 bases, leaving 7 bases of the junction unmatched. This CDR3 spans 12 amino acids. The CDR3 spells CAGGQGAYEQYF. For the CDR3, the DNA is TGTGCCGGAGGACAGGGGGCGTATGAGCAGTACTTC.

The chain employs TRBV2 and TRBJ1-1; 8 nucleotides align to TRBD1. The germline V gene has CDR1 SNHLY and CDR2 FYNNEI. This CDR3 comprises 12 residues. Trimming cost V 10 bases and J 4 bases; bases outside gene matches: 5. The chain's CDR3 is CATQGAVTEAFF. CDR3 nucleotide sequence: TGTGCCACTCAGGGGGCGGTCACTGAAGCTTTCTTT.

This chain links TRBV9 with TRBJ2-2, with TRBD2 as a possible D gene (6 bases). The CDR3 extends over 16 amino acids. Trimming stripped 0 bases from V and 4 bases from J, with 13 bases between. Germline lookup yields CDR1 SGDLS and CDR2 YYNGEE. CDR3 sequence reads: CASSVGQRLGTGELFF. The CDR3, as DNA: TGTGCCAGCAGCGTAGGTCAGAGACTAGGCACCGGGGAGCTGTTTTTT.

In its sample, this clone was seen once. The chain employs TRBV24-1 and TRBJ2-7; TRBD1 matches 7 bases. CDR1 KGHDR and CDR2 SFDVKD come from the germline V gene. The CDR3 length is 15 residues. V gave up 0 bases and J gave up 5 bases; unmatched junction bases: 6. CDR3 bases: TGTGCCACCAGTGATTTGCTACAGGGGATGAACGAGCAGTACTTC. Translation gives CATSDLLQGMNEQYF.

For this clone: Distinct nucleotide sequences in the sample also encode this CDR3. This sequence joins TRBV7-9 and TRBJ1-4, with D perhaps matching TRBD1 (6 bases). This CDR3 region has 14 residues. Germline V gene data show CDR1 as SEHNR and CDR2 as FQNEAQ (reference sequence). Trimming took 1 base from V and 5 from J, leaving 8 bases between them. The CDR3 is CASSLDRANEKLFF. CDR3 nucleotides: TGTGCCAGCAGCTTAGACAGGGCCAATGAAAAACTGTTTTTT.

This chain joins TRBV10-3 and TRBJ2-7, with 8 bases matching TRBD2. The CDR3 runs to 16 residues. CDR1 is ENHRY and CDR2 is SYGVKD in the germline V gene. The V gene end was trimmed by 1 base and the J gene end by 7 bases; junction bases not matched to a gene: 12. The CDR3 DNA reads TGTGCCATCAGTGAGTTCACTGAGCGGGAGAAGGATGAGCAGTACTTC. This encodes CAISEFTEREKDEQYF.

The CDR3 sequence: CASSQGGGGSYEQYF. The CDR3 DNA follows: TGTGCCAGCAGCCAAGGGGGGGGCGGTTCCTACGAGCAGTACTTC. This sequence joins TRBV6-5 and TRBJ2-7, with D perhaps matching TRBD2 (7 bases). Germline loops: CDR1 MNHEY, CDR2 SVGAGI. Trimming removed 6 bases from V and 1 base from J, with 16 bases in between. The length of the CDR3 is 15 residues.

This chain uses TRBV11-3 with TRBJ2-5; D is undetermined. This CDR3 contains 13 residues. Germline lookup yields CDR1 SGHNT and CDR2 YENEEA. Trimming pared 1 base from V and 4 bases from J, leaving 7 bases between. The CDR3 region is CASSLAIRETQYF. The CDR3 DNA sequence: TGTGCCAGCAGCTTAGCTATTAGAGAGACCCAGTACTTC.

The V call is TRBV28, the J call TRBJ2-7; 9 nucleotides match TRBD2. The CDR3 runs 14 residues. The V and J ends lost 5 bases and 1 base, in that order; junction bases with no gene match: 3. Germline V gene sequence: CDR1 MDHEN, CDR2 SYDVKM. The CDR3 region has the DNA TGTGCCAGCAGTAGGACTAGCGTTTCCTACGAGCAGTACTTC. Its protein product is CASSRTSVSYEQYF.

CDR3 in amino acids: CASSFGTGFSYEQYF. CDR3 nucleotides: TGTGCCAGCAGCTTCGGGACAGGATTTTCCTACGAGCAGTACTTC. The rearrangement links TRBV7-2 to TRBJ2-7; 8 nucleotides match TRBD1. The junction had 5 bases not matched to a gene; V was cut back by 3 bases and J by 1 base. The CDR3 totals 15 residues. Germline CDR1 and CDR2: SGHTA and FQGNSA.

The chain combines TRBV4-1 with TRBJ1-6, with 8 bases aligning to TRBD1. With V trimmed by 3 bases and J by 7 bases, 5 bases remained unmatched. The V gene's germline CDR1 is MGHRA and CDR2 YSYEKL. CDR3 length equals 15 residues. CDR3 sequence: CASSQEDRVNSPLHF. The CDR3 region has the DNA TGCGCCAGCAGCCAGGAGGACAGGGTGAATTCACCCCTCCACTTT.

This clone was counted only a few times. This chain uses TRBV2 with TRBJ2-1, with a tentative D call TRBD1 (6 bases). This CDR3 region has 15 residues. Looked up from germline, CDR1 is SNHLY and CDR2 is FYNNEI. The V end lost 6 bases, the J end lost 0 bases, and 12 bases lay between the germline ends. CDR3 nucleotide sequence: TGTGCCAGCAGCTTACAGGGTATCTCCTACAATGAGCAGTTCTTC. Residues: CASSLQGISYNEQFF.

The gene calls are TRBV10-3 and TRBJ1-3; perhaps TRBD1 as D (6 bases). Germline V CDR1 and CDR2: ENHRY, SYGVKD. The CDR3 consists of 13 residues. Trimming shortened V by 6 bases and J by 2 bases, and 8 bases separated the two germline ends. CDR3 sequence: CAISSGAGNTIYF. CDR3 in DNA: TGTGCCATCAGCTCAGGGGCTGGAAACACCATATATTTT.

The V gene is TRBV5-1, the J gene TRBJ1-4; tentative D call: TRBD1 (6 bases). The germline CDR1 and CDR2 sequences are SGHRS and YFSETQ. Trimming removed 1 base from V and 5 bases from J, with 12 bases in between. CDR3 size: 15 residues. The CDR3 sequence: CASSLTPRGNEKLFF. CDR3 nucleotides: TGCGCCAGCAGCTTGACACCCAGGGGAAATGAAAAACTGTTTTTT.

The gene calls are TRBV5-6 and TRBJ1-4, with 7 bases matching TRBD1. Germline V gives CDR1 SGHDT, CDR2 YYEEEE. V dropped 2 bases and J dropped 5; count of bases not matched to a gene: 6. The CDR3 has 15 amino acids. The CDR3 DNA reads as TGTGCCAGCAGCTTTCCGGGACAGTACAATGAAAAACTGTTTTTT. It specifies CASSFPGQYNEKLFF.

The chain combines TRBV25-1 with TRBJ2-7; 11 positions agree with TRBD1. The length of the CDR3 is 15 residues. After removal of 2 bases from V and 3 bases from J, the junction contained 3 bases not matched to a gene. CDR1 is MGHDK, CDR2 SYGVNS, per germline. The CDR3 loop is CASSEGTGGIYEQYF. CDR3 DNA: TGTGCCAGCAGTGAAGGGACAGGGGGTATCTACGAGCAGTACTTC.

The J gene is TRBJ2-5, the V gene TRBV4-2, with D perhaps matching TRBD2 (6 bases). The CDR3 sequence is 17 residues long. The germline CDR1 and CDR2 sequences are LGHNA and YNFKEQ. V was clipped by 0 bases and J by 5 bases, with 19 bases between them. The CDR3 is CASSQEYRRAGFETQYF. The DNA of the CDR3 is TGTGCCAGCAGCCAAGAATACCGGAGGGCCGGGTTTGAGACCCAGTACTTC.

The chain links TRBV4-1 to TRBJ1-1; tentative D call: TRBD1 (6 bases). The ends were cut back, 1 base at V and 2 bases at J, with 8 bases in the middle. This CDR3 has 14 residues. Germline loops: CDR1 MGHRA, CDR2 YSYEKL. Here the CDR3 DNA reads TGCGCCAGCAGCCAAGTAGGGGGAAACACTGAAGCTTTCTTT. This sequence encodes CASSQVGGNTEAFF.

V is TRBV7-9 and J is TRBJ1-1; no clear D. Germline assignment: CDR1 SEHNR and CDR2 FQNEAQ (reference sequence). CDR3 length: 13 residues. V shed 5 bases and J shed 7 bases, with 14 bases lying between them. DNA for the CDR3: TGTGCCAGCAGCGAGACGACTGCCCGTGAAGCTTTCTTT. It encodes CASSETTAREAFF.

The chain combines TRBV27 with TRBJ2-1, with 9 bases fitting TRBD1. The junction had 3 bases not matched to a gene; V was cut back by 3 bases and J by 3 bases. The CDR3 is made up of 15 amino acids. CDR1 and CDR2 from the germline V gene are MNHEY and SMNVEV (reference sequence). CDR3 DNA sequence: TGTGCCAGCAGTTTCTGGGGACAGGGCTACAATGAGCAGTTCTTC. This sequence encodes CASSFWGQGYNEQFF.

V usage is TRBV5-1 and J usage is TRBJ1-5; TRBD1 agrees at 7 bases. The CDR3 has 16 residues. Germline CDR1 reads SGHRS; CDR2 reads YFSETQ. V shed 1 base, J shed 1 base, and the junction held 5 bases outside the gene matches. As DNA, the CDR3 is TGCGCCAGCAGCTTGCAAGGGGGCGAGAGCAATCAGCCCCAGCATTTT. As protein: CASSLQGGESNQPQHF.

The rearrangement links TRBV6-2 or TRBV6-3 to TRBJ2-5; 8 bases fit TRBD2. Germline V gives CDR1 MNHEY, CDR2 SVGEGT. V lost 0 bases and J lost 3; bases outside the gene matches: 6. This CDR3 has 16 residues. This CDR3 is CASSYSISGTKETQYF. Here the CDR3 DNA reads TGTGCCAGCAGTTACTCGATTAGCGGGACTAAAGAGACCCAGTACTTC.

This chain joins TRBV5-1 and TRBJ2-7; 8 nucleotides line up with TRBD1. J lost 0 bases, V lost 8 bases, and 4 bases had no gene match. The CDR3 consists of 13 residues. CDR1 and CDR2 from the germline V gene are SGHRS and YFSETQ. CDR3 protein: CASSDRASYEQYF. The CDR3 coding sequence is TGCGCCAGTTCGGACAGGGCCTCCTACGAGCAGTACTTC.

The chain employs TRBV28 and TRBJ1-1; D may be TRBD1 (6 bases). Trimming removed 0 bases at V and 2 bases at J, with 10 bases between. The CDR3 totals 15 residues. Germline V gene lookup returns CDR1 MDHEN and CDR2 SYDVKM. The CDR3 loop reads CASSLWGGRNTEAFF. The CDR3 nucleotides read TGTGCCAGCAGTTTATGGGGGGGGCGCAACACTGAAGCTTTCTTT.

The chain recombines TRBV27 with TRBJ2-7; 7 nucleotides agree with TRBD1. Trimming took 6 bases from V and 2 from J; bases not matched to a gene: 1. The CDR3 is 12 residues long. The germline gives CDR1 MNHEY, CDR2 SMNVEV (reference sequence). The CDR3 sequence: CASSGQAYEQYF. Here the CDR3 DNA reads TGTGCCAGCAGCGGACAGGCCTACGAGCAGTACTTC.